This TCR beta chain is from a study of blood T cell repertoires in COVID-19. Clones were read by immunoSEQ multiplex PCR, and TCRdb kept only the in-frame ones, dropping some. The sample lists about 38,000 clones; 80% to 90% were seen once. Between the trimmed V and J ends, which lost 3 bases and 2 bases, there was a span of 11 bases. Per germline, CDR1 SGHTA and CDR2 FQGNSA. The CDR3 covers 16 residues. Patients of the Seattle cohort, enrolled during active infection, were followed longitudinally. The V call is TRBV7-2, the J call TRBJ1-6, with a tentative D call TRBD1 (5 bases). The clonotype originates from a man aged 55 to 70 with COVID-19, enrolled during active disease. Sequencing input: peripheral blood. CDR3 protein: CASSFEQGTYNSPLHF. The DNA for the CDR3 is TGTGCCAGCAGCTTCGAGCAGGGAACCTATAATTCACCCCTCCACTTT.